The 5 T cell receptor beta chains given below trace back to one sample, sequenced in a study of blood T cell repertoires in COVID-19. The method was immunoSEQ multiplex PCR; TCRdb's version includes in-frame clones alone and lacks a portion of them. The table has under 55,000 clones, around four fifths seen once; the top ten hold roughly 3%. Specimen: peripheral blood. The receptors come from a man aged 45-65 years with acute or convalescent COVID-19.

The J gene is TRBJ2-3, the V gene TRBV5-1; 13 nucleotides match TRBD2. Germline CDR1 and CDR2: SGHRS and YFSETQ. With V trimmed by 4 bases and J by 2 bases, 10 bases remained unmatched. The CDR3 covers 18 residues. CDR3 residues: CASSRGLAGATVTDTQYF. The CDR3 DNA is TGCGCCAGCAGCCGCGGACTAGCGGGAGCGACGGTCACAGATACGCAGTATTTT. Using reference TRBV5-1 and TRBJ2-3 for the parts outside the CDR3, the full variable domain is KAGVTQTPRYLIKTRGQQVTLSCSPISGHRSVSWYQQTPGQGLQFLFEYFSETQRNKGNFPGRFSGRQFSNSRSEMNVSTLELGDSALYLCASSRGLAGATVTDTQYFGPGTRLTVL.

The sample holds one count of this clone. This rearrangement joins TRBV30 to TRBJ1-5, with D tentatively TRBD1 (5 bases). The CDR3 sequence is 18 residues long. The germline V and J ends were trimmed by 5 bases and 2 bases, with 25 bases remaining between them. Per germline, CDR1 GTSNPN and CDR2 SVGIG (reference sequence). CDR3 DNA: TGTGCCTGGGAGTATATGACAGACCCTGGTGATGGCAATCAGCCCCAGCATTTT. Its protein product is CAWEYMTDPGDGNQPQHF.

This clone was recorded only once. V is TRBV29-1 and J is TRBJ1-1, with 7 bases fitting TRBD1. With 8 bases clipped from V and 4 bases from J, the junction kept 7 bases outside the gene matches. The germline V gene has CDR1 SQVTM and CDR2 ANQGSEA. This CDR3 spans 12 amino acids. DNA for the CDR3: TGCAGCCATGAGACAGGGACCACTGAAGCTTTCTTT. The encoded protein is CSHETGTTEAFF.

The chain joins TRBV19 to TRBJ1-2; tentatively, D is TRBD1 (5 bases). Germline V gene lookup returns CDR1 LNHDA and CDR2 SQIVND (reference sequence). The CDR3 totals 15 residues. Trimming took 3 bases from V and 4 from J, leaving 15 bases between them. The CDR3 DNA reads TGTGCCAGTAGTATCCCTCGGGCAGGGCGCTATGGCTACACCTTC. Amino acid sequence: CASSIPRAGRYGYTF.

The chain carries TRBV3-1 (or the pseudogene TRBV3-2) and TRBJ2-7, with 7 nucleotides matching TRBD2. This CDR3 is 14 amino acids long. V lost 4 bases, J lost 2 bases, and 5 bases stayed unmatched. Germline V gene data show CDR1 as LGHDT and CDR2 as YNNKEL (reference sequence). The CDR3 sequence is CASSRLAVPYEQYF. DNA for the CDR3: TGTGCCAGCAGCCGGCTAGCGGTACCCTACGAGCAGTACTTC.